This T cell receptor beta chain was recorded in a study of PD-L1 blockade in urothelial cancer. For the study at large: About 85% of the roughly 30 patients were males with bladder-origin urothelial cancer.

Time point here: pretreatment peripheral blood. Per-patient samples, pretreatment and on-treatment, numbered 1 to 8. The templates were synthetic TCR analogs, and they were spiked into each PCR. This table comes from immunoSEQ multiplex PCR, and its TCRdb copy is limited to in-frame clones, with some not included. The table shows roughly 87,000 clones, with more than 80% occurring only once. Trimming at V came to 5 bases and at J to 1 base, leaving 5 bases not matched to a gene. Germline V gene lookup returns CDR1 SGHNT and CDR2 YYREEE (reference sequence). This CDR3 has 15 amino acids. The receptor's source is a woman at least 80 years old with urothelial cancer. The sample in question was PBMCs, obtained around atezolizumab (anti-PD-L1) treatment. The V and J genes are TRBV5-4 and TRBJ2-7; 11 positions match TRBD2. The CDR3: CASSERLAGSYEQYF. The CDR3 DNA reads as TGTGCCAGCAGTGAGAGACTAGCGGGGTCCTACGAGCAGTACTTC.